These T cell receptor beta chains were read from a single sample in a study of long-term antiretroviral therapy in people with HIV. Assay: immunoSEQ multiplex PCR; the TCRdb copy retains only in-frame clones and omits some. This table has around 37,000 clones, 65% to 90% appearing once. This specimen consisted of unsorted PBMCs, obtained around 3.3 years after starting antiretroviral therapy. All receptors come from a man in his late teens or twenties with HIV. Both conserved end residues are trimmed from each CDR3. D genes are given only for firm matches. The listing skips clone size in some rows; elsewhere it reads once, few, many or a size class.

V gene,J gene,D gene,clone size,CDR3 length,CDR3 protein
TRBV9,TRBJ2-5,TRBD1,-,10,ASGTGAETQY
TRBV15,TRBJ2-1,TRBD1,-,10,ATSFTGGLQF
TRBV19,TRBJ2-5,TRBD2,once,13,ASSIAGQRGETQY
TRBV7-2,TRBJ2-1,TRBD1,-,16,ASSPGREGQGIYNEQF
TRBV4-1,TRBJ2-1,TRBD2,-,18,ASSQDGASGGKGSYNEQF
TRBV9,TRBJ1-1,-,-,12,ASSPDTLGTEAF
TRBV27,TRBJ1-1,-,-,13,ASSLGEAGDTEAF
TRBV6-5,TRBJ1-4,-,-,14,ASSYRHLPGNEKLF
TRBV29-1,TRBJ2-3,TRBD2,-,13,SVGRTSGSGGTQY
TRBV7-2,TRBJ1-1,-,-,12,ASSFGQGSTEAF
TRBV19,TRBJ2-1,-,-,10,ASSTQGYEQF
TRBV4-3,TRBJ2-1,-,-,14,ASSQNVGSSYNEQF
TRBV6-1,TRBJ2-5,TRBD2,-,14,ASSVTSGAYQETQY
TRBV27,TRBJ2-3,-,-,13,ASSSDRRPTDTQY
TRBV5-1,TRBJ2-1,TRBD2,-,13,ASSSTSGGYNEQF
TRBV13,TRBJ1-4,-,-,19,ASSPRPRLWARGSDNEKLF
TRBV5-1,TRBJ2-4,-,-,12,ASSPLGEGNIQY
TRBV5-8,TRBJ2-1,-,-,13,ASSFFEHSYNEQF
TRBV7-9,TRBJ1-1,-,once,9,ASSQGSEAF
TRBV4-1,TRBJ2-5,-,-,14,ASSRGKGITQETQY
TRBV4-1,TRBJ2-7,-,-,10,ASSQDKGTQY
TRBV15,TRBJ1-4,-,once,14,ATSRRSRAPNEKLF
TRBV6-1,TRBJ1-3,-,-,13,ASSESPGVGNTIY
TRBV13,TRBJ2-7,TRBD1,-,11,ASSLMDRDEQY
TRBV2,TRBJ1-2,-,-,12,ASNVRGSSGGYT
TRBV14,TRBJ2-7,TRBD1,-,14,ASSQVIGTGPYEQY
TRBV28,TRBJ2-7,TRBD1,-,19,ASSGSLTWVSNRGPTYEQY
TRBV9,TRBJ2-2,-,-,11,ASSPTGTGELF
TRBV5-4,TRBJ1-1,-,-,12,ASSFVDRNTEAF
TRBV2,TRBJ2-2,-,-,14,ASSERSTRGTGELF
TRBV7-8,TRBJ1-5,-,few,14,ASSFDDRLLNQPQH
TRBV18,TRBJ2-1,-,-,12,ASSPDINYNEQF
TRBV28,TRBJ1-5,-,-,15,ASRLKGRGYSNQPQH
TRBV27,TRBJ2-7,TRBD2,-,13,ASRKLAGDSYEQY
TRBV14,TRBJ2-2,TRBD2,-,16,ASSPSRWLAGNTGELF
TRBV5-1,TRBJ1-1,-,-,12,ASSVDGQNTEAF
TRBV6-5,TRBJ1-1,-,-,12,ASSQRGFDTEAF
TRBV18,TRBJ2-7,TRBD1,-,12,ASSPRQGSHEQY
TRBV7-2,TRBJ2-3,TRBD2,-,15,ASSFPSGGSSTDTQY
TRBV10-2,TRBJ2-5,-,-,15,ASSEEDYGRGQETQY
TRBV5-4,TRBJ2-7,TRBD1,few,13,ASSPTGTGYDEQY